The present T cell receptor (beta chain) was sequenced within a study of T cell repertoires in cytomegalovirus infection. Study in general: In the study, CMV epitopes included recently identified HLA-C-restricted and well-studied HLA-B-restricted ones. Both CMV infection and a matching HLA type were indicated by public TCR beta signatures. Points from the study as a whole: Identification of carriers of CMV plus the relevant HLA was achieved through cumulative public TCR beta family frequency. The ex vivo response was dominated by HLA-C-restricted CMV-specific TCR beta clonotypes.

A remark on this clonotype: Its antigen is still unknown.

The V gene lost 6 bases and the J gene lost 4 bases, with 18 bases spanning the gap. The CDR3 is 15 residues long. CDR1 is MNHEY, CDR2 SMNVEV, per germline (reference sequence). TCRdb redid the calling of the reads with MiXCR, one entry per CDR3 protein. The data contain about 890,000 distinct CDR3 sequences, approximately 31% of them singletons. This sample comprised cultured CD8+ T cells from PBMCs, obtained from culture after CMV antigen stimulation. The sequence derives from a human donor in good health (CMV status not recorded). Some clones in this sample may be carry-over from other donors' samples. This chain joins TRBV27 and TRBJ1-2; D ambiguous. In DNA form, the CDR3 reads TGTGCCAGCAGCGTTAACCGCAGGCTCATCTATGGCTACACCTTC. Protein product: CASSVNRRLIYGYTF.